This TCR beta chain was identified in a study of blood T cell repertoires in COVID-19. The assay was immunoSEQ multiplex PCR, and TCRdb's table has in-frame clones only and misses some. The sample includes around 310,000 clones, around 91% of them seen just once. There are 19 residues in the CDR3. The source is a woman aged 35 to 49 with COVID-19, enrolled during active disease. The chain employs TRBV21-1 and TRBJ1-1; the DNA was not used to check the table's D call, TRBD1. TRBV21-1 is a recognized pseudogene. The source material was peripheral blood. The CDR3 is CASSKIALPGQGANTEAFF. The CDR3 DNA is TGTGCCAGCAGCAAAATAGCCCTCCCGGGACAGGGGGCAAACACTGAAGCTTTCTTT.